These 15 T cell receptor beta chains originate from one sample sequenced in a study of beta chain features in type 1 diabetes. Whole-study results and caveats: TCRB CDR3s were moderately but significantly shorter in Type 1 diabetes patients in all four CD4+ subsets.

No antigens are known for them. The whole isolated RNA underwent reverse transcription, so sequencing captured expressed TCRB transcripts. Clones were read by immunoSEQ multiplex PCR, and TCRdb kept only the in-frame ones, dropping some. The sample records roughly 400,000 clones, 8.5% to 10% being singletons. The sample was central memory CD4+ T cells from blood. The receptors were sampled from a young man with type 1 diabetes.

The rearrangement uses TRBV4-2 and TRBJ2-2; possibly TRBD1 for D (6 bases). V was trimmed by 0 bases and J by 1 base, leaving 9 bases between them. Germline CDR1 and CDR2: LGHNA and YNFKEQ. This CDR3 is built from 16 residues. As DNA, the CDR3 is TGTGCCAGCAGCCAAGAGGTGACAGGGAACACCGGGGAGCTGTTTTTT. Amino acids: CASSQEVTGNTGELFF.

This clone has just a few counts. The V and J genes are TRBV6-5 and TRBJ2-5; D is undetermined. The CDR3 contains 14 residues. The V and J ends lost 2 bases and 4 bases respectively, with 11 bases between them. CDR1 and CDR2 from the germline V gene are MNHEY and SVGAGI. In DNA form, the CDR3 reads TGTGCCAGCAGTTACGGTGGTCGGGTAGAGACCCAGTACTTC. It specifies CASSYGGRVETQYF.

This clone was seen at least ten times. The V and J genes are TRBV7-9 and TRBJ2-3, with 13 positions matching TRBD2. Germline V gene data show CDR1 as SEHNR and CDR2 as FQNEAQ (reference sequence). The CDR3 runs to 18 residues. Trimming took 3 bases from V and 2 from J; bases not matched to a gene: 8. The CDR3 DNA sequence: TGTGCCAGCAGCTTTACTAGCGGGAGGGCCCTCTCCACAGATACGCAGTATTTT. This codes for CASSFTSGRALSTDTQYF.

This clone was detected only a few times. The V call is TRBV4-1, the J call TRBJ1-5; TRBD1 aligns across 10 bases. J lost 7 bases, V lost 0 bases, and 6 bases had no gene match. The CDR3 has 16 amino acids. In germline, CDR1 is MGHRA, CDR2 YSYEKL. CDR3 in amino acids: CASSQEGDRGRQPQHF. DNA for the CDR3: TGCGCCAGCAGCCAAGAGGGGGACAGGGGCAGGCAGCCCCAGCATTTT.

The chain recombines TRBV9 with TRBJ2-7; 9 bases agree with TRBD2. This CDR3 is 15 amino acids long. Germline CDR1 reads SGDLS; CDR2 reads YYNGEE. J lost 5 bases, V lost 0 bases, and 6 bases had no gene match. CDR3 sequence: CASSVDGLAGNEQYF. The CDR3 region has the DNA TGTGCCAGCAGCGTAGATGGGCTAGCGGGAAACGAGCAGTACTTC.

This clone turned up a few times. This sequence joins TRBV5-4 and TRBJ2-5; TRBD2 agrees at 11 bases. The germline CDR1 and CDR2 sequences are SGHNT and YYREEE (reference sequence). The CDR3 sequence is 17 residues long. Trimming cost V 4 bases and J 1 base; bases outside gene matches: 9. The CDR3 coding sequence is TGTGCCAGCAGCGCCGGGCTAGCGGGAGGACTCCAAGAGACCCAGTACTTC. It specifies CASSAGLAGGLQETQYF.

The rearrangement uses TRBV9 and TRBJ2-1, with 7 bases that match TRBD1. CDR1 is SGDLS, CDR2 YYNGEE, per germline. V shed 3 bases, J shed 2 bases, and the junction held 8 bases outside the gene matches. This CDR3 region has 16 residues. CDR3 DNA: TGTGCCAGCAGCGGAGATGGACAGGCGACCTACAATGAGCAGTTCTTC. As protein: CASSGDGQATYNEQFF.

The gene calls are TRBV5-5 and TRBJ1-2; TRBD1 agrees at 8 bases. This CDR3 spans 15 amino acids. V was pared by 0 bases and J by 4 bases, with 5 bases of the junction left unmatched. Germline V gene sequence: CDR1 SGHKS, CDR2 YYEKEE (reference sequence). The CDR3 loop reads CASSLAAGGLYGYTF. The CDR3, as DNA: TGTGCCAGCAGCTTGGCGGCAGGGGGCCTCTATGGCTACACCTTC.

The chain uses TRBV5-4 and TRBJ2-7, with D possibly matching TRBD1 (7 bases). Germline V gene sequence: CDR1 SGHNT, CDR2 YYREEE (reference sequence). The V and J ends lost 4 bases and 4 bases respectively, with 15 bases between them. The CDR3 consists of 14 residues. As DNA, the CDR3 is TGTGCCAGCAGCGGCGGGACAGTGCGGTACGAGCAGTACTTC. Residues: CASSGGTVRYEQYF.

This clone was seen a few times. The chain links TRBV4-2 to TRBJ1-1; tentatively, D is TRBD1 (6 bases). Germline CDR1 and CDR2: LGHNA and YNFKEQ. With 1 base removed from V and 1 base from J, the gap between germline ends came to 16 bases. The CDR3 runs to 17 residues. CDR3 nucleotide sequence: TGTGCCAGCAGCCAAGCCGCAATCAGGGGAGAGAACACTGAAGCTTTCTTT. It yields the protein CASSQAAIRGENTEAFF.

This clone was observed many times. The CDR3 DNA reads as TGTGCCATCAGTGTGGAGAATGAGCAGTTCTTC. The encoded protein is CAISVENEQFF. V gene TRBV10-3 combines with J gene TRBJ2-1; the D is unclear. Trimming cost V 4 bases and J 7 bases, with 5 bases left between them. This CDR3 spans 11 amino acids. The germline CDR1 and CDR2 sequences are ENHRY and SYGVKD.

The rearrangement joins TRBV5-1 to TRBJ2-2; 13 positions agree with TRBD2. Germline V gene sequence: CDR1 SGHRS, CDR2 YFSETQ. The CDR3 has 19 amino acids. J lost 7 bases, V lost 1 base, and 13 bases had no gene match. The CDR3 DNA is TGCGCCAGCAGCTTGTTGACTAGCGGGAGGCTGTTACAGGGCGGGGAGCTGTTTTTT. Amino acid sequence: CASSLLTSGRLLQGGELFF. Combining the CDR3 with reference TRBV5-1 and TRBJ2-2 gives the whole variable domain KAGVTQTPRYLIKTRGQQVTLSCSPISGHRSVSWYQQTPGQGLQFLFEYFSETQRNKGNFPGRFSGRQFSNSRSEMNVSTLELGDSALYLCASSLLTSGRLLQGGELFFGEGSRLTVL.

This clone turned up a few times. The chain recombines TRBV5-1 with TRBJ2-7; 10 bases agree with TRBD1. Germline loops: CDR1 SGHRS, CDR2 YFSETQ. This CDR3 contains 15 residues. With 4 bases clipped from V and 6 bases from J, the junction kept 10 bases outside the gene matches. The CDR3 is CASSQTGGVTGEQYF. CDR3 sequence (DNA): TGCGCCAGCAGCCAGACAGGGGGCGTAACTGGCGAGCAGTACTTC.

This chain connects TRBV7-9 to TRBJ2-5; D tentatively fits TRBD1 or TRBD2 (6 bases each). Trimming took off 11 bases at V and 5 bases at J, with 12 bases between the two ends. This CDR3 contains 11 residues. The germline V gene encodes CDR1 SEHNR and CDR2 FQNEAQ (reference sequence). The CDR3 region is CAASGAETQYF. For the CDR3, the DNA is TGTGCCGCCTCGGGGGCGGAGACCCAGTACTTC.

The chain is built from TRBV11-2 and TRBJ2-7; D is perhaps TRBD1 or TRBD2 (5 bases each). Germline V gives CDR1 SGHAT, CDR2 FQNNGV. V lost 5 bases to trimming and J lost 4 bases, with 9 bases between them. The CDR3 extends over 12 amino acids. The CDR3 DNA reads TGTGCCAGCAGCAGGGACCAGTACGAGCAGTACTTC. The encoded protein is CASSRDQYEQYF. The full variable domain, in which reference TRBV11-2 and TRBJ2-7 provide the parts outside the CDR3, is EAGVAQSPRYKIIEKRQSVAFWCNPISGHATLYWYQQILGQGPKLLIQFQNNGVVDDSQLPKDRFSAERLKGVDSTLKIQPAKLEDSAVYLCASSRDQYEQYFGPGTRLTVT.